One sample yielded the 25 T cell receptor beta chains listed below, sequenced in a study of CD8 T cells in ankylosing spondylitis. General study results and limits: What appeared characteristic of ankylosing spondylitis blood was a TCR beta motif of eight highly homologous variants.

These receptors lack a known antigen. In TCRdb, the 5' RACE reads were re-called with MiXCR into one record per CDR3 protein. The repertoire holds fewer than 400,000 distinct CDR3 sequences, with about 20% as singletons. Sequenced: blood, either unsorted or a sorted T cell fraction (not recorded which). The receptors were sampled from a male donor with ankylosing spondylitis.

V usage is TRBV10-2 and J usage is TRBJ2-1; 10 bases are shared with TRBD1. The CDR3 runs to 16 residues. From germline, CDR1 is WSHSY and CDR2 SAAADI. The V segment lost 6 bases and the J segment 6 bases; nucleotides outside the gene matches: 11. The CDR3 is CASRETGGLRTNEQFF. In nucleotides, the CDR3 is TGCGCCAGCAGGGAGACAGGGGGCTTGAGGACCAATGAGCAGTTCTTC.

The V call is TRBV27, the J call TRBJ2-1; D ambiguous. Trimming took off 6 bases at V and 1 base at J, with 13 bases between the two ends. CDR3 length: 15 residues. Germline CDR1 reads MNHEY; CDR2 reads SMNVEV (reference sequence). The CDR3 bases are TGTGCCAGCAGGACCTCAATGGGGTCCTACAATGAGCAGTTCTTC. It encodes CASRTSMGSYNEQFF.

The V gene is TRBV6-5, the J gene TRBJ1-6; D gene uncertain. Trimming left V 0 bases short and J 4 bases short, with 7 bases between. The germline V gene has CDR1 MNHEY and CDR2 SVGAGI. The CDR3 sequence is 15 residues long. CDR3 amino acids: CASSYSESYNSPLHF. CDR3 nucleotides: TGTGCCAGCAGTTACTCAGAGAGTTATAATTCACCCCTCCACTTT.

This chain uses TRBV14 with TRBJ1-6, with 7 bases lining up with TRBD1. The V and J ends lost 2 bases and 13 bases, in that order; junction bases with no gene match: 5. Per germline, CDR1 SGHDN and CDR2 FVKESK. The CDR3 is 13 amino acids. CDR3 amino acids: CASSQMTGQPLHF. DNA of the CDR3: TGTGCCAGCAGCCAAATGACAGGGCAGCCCCTCCACTTT.

This chain joins TRBV5-1 and TRBJ2-1, with 13 bases that match TRBD2. Unmatched junction bases numbered 15, after V lost 4 bases and J lost 5 bases. CDR3 length: 19 amino acids. Germline CDR1 reads SGHRS; CDR2 reads YFSETQ. CDR3 in amino acids: CASSPVGRTSGRGNNEQFF. CDR3 sequence (DNA): TGCGCCAGCAGCCCCGTAGGGAGGACTAGCGGGAGAGGCAACAATGAGCAGTTCTTC.

The V gene is TRBV18, the J gene TRBJ2-1, with 9 bases lining up with TRBD2. Germline V gene sequence: CDR1 KGHSH, CDR2 LQKENI. Trimming at V came to 1 base and at J to 5 bases, leaving 9 bases not matched to a gene. The CDR3 extends over 17 amino acids. The CDR3 region has the DNA TGTGCCAGCTCACCACTCCAAGCGGGAGGTGCTAACAATGAGCAGTTCTTC. Its translation is CASSPLQAGGANNEQFF.

The rearrangement links TRBV18 to TRBJ2-5; TRBD1 might be the D (6 bases). The germline V and J ends were trimmed by 6 bases and 5 bases, with 19 bases remaining between them. This CDR3 is built from 15 residues. Germline CDR1 and CDR2: KGHSH and LQKENI. The CDR3 coding sequence is TGTGCCAGCTCTCAAAGTCAGGGGTTTGAGGAGACCCAGTACTTC. This gives the protein CASSQSQGFEETQYF.

The V call is TRBV2, the J call TRBJ2-1; 10 nucleotides line up with TRBD2. The germline V gene has CDR1 SNHLY and CDR2 FYNNEI. V lost 6 bases, J lost 10 bases, and 9 bases stayed unmatched. The CDR3 spans 14 residues. This CDR3 is CASSQLSSGGEQFF. The DNA for the CDR3 is TGTGCCAGCAGCCAATTAAGTAGCGGGGGGGAGCAGTTCTTC.

V usage is TRBV4-2 and J usage is TRBJ1-2; 7 bases fit TRBD1. The CDR3 extends over 15 amino acids. Germline V lookup: CDR1 LGHNA, CDR2 YNFKEQ. V was pared by 2 bases and J by 2 bases, with 5 bases of the junction left unmatched. CDR3 sequence: CASSQQPGQNYGYTF. CDR3 in DNA: TGTGCCAGCAGCCAACAACCGGGACAGAACTATGGCTACACCTTC.

The rearrangement uses TRBV3-1 and TRBJ2-7; 9 bases match TRBD2. The junction had 4 bases not matched to a gene; V was cut back by 1 base and J by 3 bases. The CDR3 is made up of 15 amino acids. The germline V gene encodes CDR1 LGHDT and CDR2 YNNKEL (reference sequence). Written as DNA, the CDR3 is TGTGCCAGCAGCCAAGGACTAGCGGAGTTCTACGAGCAGTACTTC. It codes for CASSQGLAEFYEQYF.

The genes are TRBV14 and TRBJ1-2, with TRBD1 as a possible D gene (5 bases). The CDR3 contains 15 residues. From germline, CDR1 is SGHDN and CDR2 FVKESK. Trimming stripped 0 bases from V and 7 bases from J, with 15 bases between. CDR3 DNA sequence: TGTGCCAGCAGCCAAGACATTTATGGAGGGACTGGCTACACCTTC. This gives the protein CASSQDIYGGTGYTF.

This rearrangement joins TRBV4-1 to TRBJ2-1; D unresolved. Germline values: CDR1 MGHRA, CDR2 YSYEKL. CDR3 length: 15 residues. Trimming stripped 0 bases from V and 3 bases from J, with 9 bases between. CDR3 amino acids: CASSQDIGFYNEQFF. DNA of the CDR3: TGCGCCAGCAGCCAAGATATTGGGTTCTACAATGAGCAGTTCTTC.

This clonotype was observed a few times. This sequence joins TRBV29-1 and TRBJ2-3; TRBD2 agrees at 8 bases. The CDR3 sequence is 12 residues long. After removal of 7 bases from V and 7 bases from J, the junction contained 7 bases not matched to a gene. The germline V gene encodes CDR1 SQVTM and CDR2 ANQGSEA. This CDR3 is CSAGGGPNTQYF. The DNA for the CDR3 is TGCAGCGCCGGGGGGGGGCCAAATACGCAGTATTTT.

This clonotype was seen a handful of times. The chain is built from TRBV5-6 and TRBJ2-1; 7 nucleotides agree with TRBD2. The CDR3 is made up of 15 amino acids. V gave up 4 bases and J gave up 4 bases; unmatched junction bases: 8. Germline V gene data show CDR1 as SGHDT and CDR2 as YYEEEE. CDR3 sequence reads: CASSSLAVHYNEQFF. DNA for the CDR3: TGTGCCAGCAGCAGCCTAGCGGTTCATTACAATGAGCAGTTCTTC.

V gene TRBV6-1 combines with J gene TRBJ1-1; the D is unclear. The CDR3 consists of 14 residues. Between the trimmed V and J ends, which lost 4 bases and 1 base, there was a span of 10 bases. CDR1 is MNHNS, CDR2 SASEGT, per germline. Here the CDR3 reads CASSGNGGNTEAFF. CDR3 sequence (DNA): TGTGCCAGCAGTGGGAACGGTGGGAACACTGAAGCTTTCTTT.

This chain joins TRBV12-3 or TRBV12-4 and TRBJ2-7; 11 bases are shared with TRBD2. The CDR3 is 12 residues long. V shed 6 bases and J 11 bases; nucleotides not matched to a gene: 6. The CDR3 nucleotides read TGTGCCAGCAGGGGGACTAGCGGAGGGGAGTACTTC. It is translated as CASRGTSGGEYF.

The chain carries TRBV20-1 and TRBJ1-1; TRBD1 aligns across 8 bases. With V trimmed by 3 bases and J by 0 bases, 3 bases remained unmatched. Germline V gives CDR1 DFQATT, CDR2 SNEGSKA (reference sequence). This CDR3 region has 14 residues. The CDR3 here is CSARRQGLNTEAFF. The CDR3 DNA is TGCAGTGCTAGGCGACAGGGGCTGAACACTGAAGCTTTCTTT.

This clonotype has only one observation. The chain is built from TRBV6-1 and TRBJ2-1; 12 bases are a match to TRBD2. V dropped 6 bases and J dropped 8; count of bases not matched to a gene: 11. Germline V gene lookup returns CDR1 MNHNS and CDR2 SASEGT. The CDR3 covers 16 residues. CDR3: CASRHPGLAGTHEQFF. The CDR3 nucleotides read TGTGCCAGCAGGCACCCCGGACTAGCGGGAACCCATGAGCAGTTCTTC.

This clonotype occurred a few times. The rearrangement uses TRBV4-1 and TRBJ2-1, with a tentative D call TRBD2 (6 bases). V shed 4 bases and J shed 8 bases, with 15 bases lying between them. The CDR3 is made up of 14 amino acids. Looked up from germline, CDR1 is MGHRA and CDR2 is YSYEKL. This CDR3 is CASSPGVRAYEQFF. The CDR3 DNA is TGCGCCAGCAGCCCGGGAGTCCGCGCCTATGAGCAGTTCTTC.

This rearrangement joins TRBV5-6 to TRBJ1-4, with D possibly TRBD1 on 6 matching bases. V lost 4 bases and J 6 bases, leaving 13 bases between the germline ends. The CDR3 is 14 amino acids. CDR1 and CDR2 from the germline V gene are SGHDT and YYEEEE. The CDR3 sequence is CASSLRGPHEKLFF. The CDR3 DNA reads TGTGCCAGCAGCCTCCGGGGGCCTCATGAAAAACTGTTTTTT.

This clonotype has just a few counts. The chain's CDR3 is CASSLPRDRPTLDNEQFF. The CDR3 DNA reads as TGTGCCAGCAGTCTACCCCGGGACAGACCCACCCTAGACAATGAGCAGTTCTTC. The V gene is TRBV12-3 or TRBV12-4, the J gene TRBJ2-1; 7 nucleotides match TRBD1. V shed 5 bases and J 5 bases; nucleotides not matched to a gene: 18. The CDR3 has 18 amino acids.

The gene calls are TRBV21-1 and TRBJ1-1. TRBV21-1 is a known pseudogene. CDR3 size: 13 residues. The DNA of the CDR3 is TGTGCCAGCAGCAAAGAAGGGAAGACTGAAGCTTTCTTT. Translation: CASSKEGKTEAFF.

The V and J genes are TRBV7-2 and TRBJ1-1; D gene uncertain. The CDR3 spans 15 residues. Deletions cut 5 bases from V and 4 bases from J, with 17 bases between. Germline CDR1 reads SGHTA; CDR2 reads FQGNSA. DNA for the CDR3: TGTGCCAGCAGCCCTAACGGTGGTGAGGGCACTGAAGCTTTCTTT. Translated, it gives CASSPNGGEGTEAFF.

This chain joins TRBV5-6 and TRBJ2-7; D possibly matches TRBD1 or TRBD2 (6 bases each). Germline V CDR1 and CDR2: SGHDT, YYEEEE. The germline V and J ends were trimmed by 0 bases and 4 bases, with 14 bases remaining between them. This CDR3 has 15 residues. The CDR3 reads CASSLVGAEGYEQYF. The CDR3 coding sequence is TGTGCCAGCAGCTTGGTGGGGGCGGAGGGTTACGAGCAGTACTTC.

This chain links TRBV2 with TRBJ1-5; TRBD1 matches at 7 bases. Trimming at V came to 4 bases and at J to 5 bases, leaving 5 bases not matched to a gene. The CDR3 has 14 residues. Germline CDR1 and CDR2: SNHLY and FYNNEI. CDR3 region: CASSGQGLDQPQHF. The CDR3 coding sequence is TGTGCCAGCAGTGGACAGGGCTTGGATCAGCCCCAGCATTTT.